This T cell receptor beta chain was sequenced for a study of cytomegalovirus exposure and HLA in healthy donors. Study outcomes and limitations: Confirmation in vitro established that a few CMV-associated chains were specific for CMV antigens.

This table comes from immunoSEQ multiplex PCR, and its TCRdb copy is limited to in-frame clones, with some not included. The sample has roughly 98,000 clones; around nine tenths are singletons. This CDR3 comprises 16 residues. The V end lost 2 bases, the J end lost 1 base, and 13 bases lay between the germline ends. The V gene's germline CDR1 is MGHRA and CDR2 YSYEKL. On this clone: Its antigen is not identified.

This clonotype was sampled from a woman aged 25 to 39 in good health and CMV-seronegative. V gene TRBV4-1 combines with J gene TRBJ2-3; a weak D match, TRBD2 (6 bases). The sample consisted of PBMCs. The CDR3 loop reads CASSQHTGSRTDTQYF. The CDR3 nucleotides are TGCGCCAGCAGCCAACACACCGGGAGTCGCACAGATACGCAGTATTTT.